Listed below are T cell receptor beta chains from one sample, sequenced in a study of early T cells in non-severe SARS-CoV-2 infection. TCRdb called the 5' RACE reads again in MiXCR, with one record for every CDR3 protein. The table records roughly 69,000 distinct CDR3 sequences, roughly 8.2% of them present only once. The sample was whole blood, taken at baseline. All receptors come from an adult who was a healthcare worker with PCR-confirmed SARS-CoV-2 infection or an uninfected control (not recorded which). The CDR3 runs from the conserved cysteine through the conserved F or W. D genes are given only for firm matches. Rows may omit the clone size; those that give it use once, few, many or a size class.

V gene	CDR3 length	D gene	clone size	J gene	CDR3 DNA	CDR3 protein
TRBV11-2	14	-	many	TRBJ1-1	TGTGCCAGCAGCTTAGCGGGGGGTCTCGGTGAAGCTTTCTTT	CASSLAGGLGEAFF
TRBV19	16	-	many	TRBJ1-5	TGTGCCAGTAGTATTGTTCACAGCCAGGGCAATCAGCCCCAGCATTTT	CASSIVHSQGNQPQHF
TRBV6-2/TRBV6-3	14	-	-	TRBJ2-2	TGTGCCAGCAGCACGGACTCGAACACCGGGGAGCTGTTTTTT	CASSTDSNTGELFF
TRBV7-9	12	-	many	TRBJ2-7	TGTGCCAGCAGCCCACGAAGGGACGAGCAGTACTTC	CASSPRRDEQYF
TRBV4-1	16	TRBD1	many	TRBJ2-2	TGCGCCAGCAGCCAAGGGGACAGGGGGCCCCACGGGGAGCTGTTTTTT	CASSQGDRGPHGELFF
TRBV4-1	15	TRBD1	few	TRBJ1-1	TGCGCCAGCAGCCTCAAACCGGACAGGGCTTTTGAAGCTTTCTTT	CASSLKPDRAFEAFF
TRBV7-3	16	TRBD2	-	TRBJ2-2	TGTGCCAGCAGCTTCGATCAGGGTGGACTAGGCGGGGAGCTGTTTTTT	CASSFDQGGLGGELFF
TRBV30	12	-	few	TRBJ2-7	TGTGCCTGGAGCGGGCAGGGCCTCGAGCAGTACTTC	CAWSGQGLEQYF
TRBV18	13	-	many	TRBJ1-1	TGTGCCAGCTCAACCACAGTTAACGCTGAAGCTTTCTTT	CASSTTVNAEAFF
TRBV19	18	TRBD1	many	TRBJ1-5	TGTGCCAGTAGTATAGAAAAACAGGGGTTGGTGGGCAATCAGCCCCAGCATTTT	CASSIEKQGLVGNQPQHF
TRBV6-5	16	TRBD2	few	TRBJ2-7	TGTGCCAGCAGTCAAGATCAGGGACTAGGTTTGTTCGAGCAGTACTTC	CASSQDQGLGLFEQYF
TRBV20-1	13	-	-	TRBJ2-7	TGCAGTGCCTTGTTTAGGCAGGGAGGCGAGCAGTACTTC	CSALFRQGGEQYF
TRBV20-1	16	-	-	TRBJ2-3	TGCAGTGCGAGGCTATCGACTAGGGGGTTTTCGGATACGCAGTATTTT	CSARLSTRGFSDTQYF
TRBV28	14	-	many	TRBJ2-5	TGTGCCAGCAGTTTAGTGGTCCTTGGCGAGACCCAGTACTTC	CASSLVVLGETQYF
TRBV20-1	13	-	few	TRBJ2-7	TGCAGTGGGGGCGGTAGCAATTTCTACGAGCAGTACTTC	CSGGGSNFYEQYF